Shown below are 18 T cell receptor beta chains from a single sample sequenced in a study of cytotoxic CD8 clonotypes in ibrutinib-treated CLL. Profiling relied on immunoSEQ multiplex PCR, and the TCRdb table lists in-frame clones only, not all of them. In the table there are about 120,000 clones, approximately 83% of which are singletons. Sequencing was performed on PBMCs, taken after 24 months of ibrutinib treatment. These receptor sequences come from a human donor with chronic lymphocytic leukemia.

This chain joins TRBV7-8 and TRBJ1-5; D unclear. Germline lookup yields CDR1 SGHVS and CDR2 FQNEAQ. The CDR3 covers 16 residues. Trimming took off 2 bases at V and 3 bases at J, with 14 bases between the two ends. The CDR3 DNA sequence: TGTGCCAGCAGCTTATCCTTTTTTGGGAACAATCAGCCCCAGCATTTT. Translating gives CASSLSFFGNNQPQHF.

The chain is built from TRBV27 and TRBJ2-1; 16 bases are a match to TRBD2. The CDR3 covers 20 residues. CDR1 MNHEY and CDR2 SMNVEV come from the germline V gene (reference sequence). V dropped 6 bases and J dropped 5; count of bases not matched to a gene: 16. Here the CDR3 DNA reads TGTGCCAGCAGGCCGTCTGCAGCGGGACTAGCGGGAGGGCGGAACAATGAGCAGTTCTTC. Amino acid sequence: CASRPSAAGLAGGRNNEQFF.

The rearrangement joins TRBV27 to TRBJ2-3, with 8 bases matching TRBD1. The CDR3 runs 15 residues. Looked up from germline, CDR1 is MNHEY and CDR2 is SMNVEV (reference sequence). V was pared by 5 bases and J by 1 base, with 5 bases of the junction left unmatched. CDR3 protein: CASSPRGLGTDTQYF. CDR3 sequence (DNA): TGTGCCAGCAGTCCCAGGGGGCTTGGCACAGATACGCAGTATTTT.

The chain recombines TRBV7-9 with TRBJ2-6; 9 nucleotides match TRBD1. J was trimmed by 4 bases and V by 1 base; bases with no gene match: 2. The germline CDR1 and CDR2 sequences are SEHNR and FQNEAQ (reference sequence). This CDR3 is built from 16 residues. CDR3 nucleotide sequence: TGTGCCAGCAGCTTAGGGGACAGGGCCGGGGCCAACGTCCTGACTTTC. It yields the protein CASSLGDRAGANVLTF.

This clone came up once. This chain joins TRBV7-6 and TRBJ2-2; 8 bases are a match to TRBD1. This CDR3 spans 19 amino acids. CDR1 is SGHVS and CDR2 is FNYEAQ in the germline V gene. The ends lost 8 bases at V and 0 bases at J; junction bases unmatched: 17. CDR3 DNA: TGTGCCAGCTCGACCTGGTCCAGGGGGCAGTCGGCGAACACCGGGGAGCTGTTTTTT. Translation: CASSTWSRGQSANTGELFF. The complete variable domain, with remaining parts taken from reference TRBV7-6 and TRBJ2-2, reads GAGVSQSPRYKVTKRGQDVALRCDPISGHVSLYWYRQALGQGPEFLTYFNYEAQQDKSGLPNDRFSAERPEGSISTLTIQRTEQRDSAMYRCASSTWSRGQSANTGELFFGEGSRLTVL.

This sequence joins TRBV9 and TRBJ1-5, with no clear D. Germline V gene lookup returns CDR1 SGDLS and CDR2 YYNGEE. The CDR3 has 14 amino acids. Trimming left V 0 bases short and J 3 bases short, with 7 bases between. CDR3 in amino acids: CASSVDGYNQPQHF. CDR3 DNA: TGTGCCAGCAGCGTAGATGGGTACAATCAGCCCCAGCATTTT.

The genes are TRBV6-5 and TRBJ1-1; D gene unclear. The CDR3 totals 15 residues. V lost 2 bases and J lost 8, with 18 bases in between. Germline assignment: CDR1 MNHEY and CDR2 SVGAGI. The CDR3 nucleotides are TGTGCCAGCAGTTACGCCGCGGGGTTCGACGGGGAAGCTTTCTTT. Amino acid sequence: CASSYAAGFDGEAFF.

The gene calls are TRBV27 and TRBJ1-5; TRBD1 is a possible D gene (6 bases). This CDR3 has 13 residues. The V end lost 9 bases, the J end lost 0 bases, and 9 bases lay between the germline ends. Germline CDR1 reads MNHEY; CDR2 reads SMNVEV (reference sequence). CDR3 loop: CASGGSSNQPQHF. The CDR3, as DNA: TGTGCCAGTGGGGGCTCTAGCAATCAGCCCCAGCATTTT.

The gene calls are TRBV11-3 and TRBJ2-1; 7 nucleotides line up with TRBD2. V trimming: 4 bases; J trimming: 8 bases; junction bases outside the gene matches: 2. CDR1 and CDR2 (germline): SGHNT, YENEEA. The CDR3 loop spans 12 amino acids. CDR3 nucleotides: TGTGCCAGCAGCTCACGGGGGGATGAGCAGTTCTTC. Translating gives CASSSRGDEQFF.

This chain joins TRBV5-1 and TRBJ1-3, with 9 nucleotides matching TRBD1. The CDR3 spans 17 residues. The V segment lost 4 bases and the J segment 0 bases; nucleotides outside the gene matches: 8. The germline gives CDR1 SGHRS, CDR2 YFSETQ. The CDR3: CASSLVLTGGSGNTIYF. The CDR3 DNA is TGCGCCAGCAGCCTCGTCCTGACAGGGGGCTCTGGAAACACCATATATTTT.

This chain connects TRBV6-1 to TRBJ2-7; possibly TRBD2 for D (5 bases). This CDR3 spans 12 amino acids. The germline V gene encodes CDR1 MNHNS and CDR2 SASEGT. CDR3 coding DNA: TGTGGAACCGGGGTACGTACCTACGAGCAGTACTTC. Its protein product is CGTGVRTYEQYF.

The genes are TRBV5-1 and TRBJ2-3; TRBD1 agrees at 7 bases. Trimming took 6 bases from V and 0 from J; bases not matched to a gene: 7. The CDR3 has 15 amino acids. From germline, CDR1 is SGHRS and CDR2 YFSETQ. Written as DNA, the CDR3 is TGCGCCAGCAAAACAGGGGCCGCTAGCACAGATACGCAGTATTTT. This gives the protein CASKTGAASTDTQYF.

J is TRBJ2-7 and V is TRBV30; either TRBD1 or TRBD2 may fit D (5 bases each). CDR1 GTSNPN and CDR2 SVGIG come from the germline V gene (reference sequence). V dropped 0 bases and J dropped 3 bases, with 15 bases sitting between them. CDR3 length: 15 amino acids. The CDR3 DNA reads as TGTGCCTGGAGTGTACAGCAGGGTGGGAGCTACGAGCAGTACTTC. This codes for CAWSVQQGGSYEQYF. The full variable domain, completed using reference TRBV30 and TRBJ2-7, is SQTIHQWPATLVQPVGSPLSLECTVEGTSNPNLYWYRQAAGRGLQLLFYSVGIGQISSEVPQNLSASRPQDRQFILSSKKLLLSDSGFYLCAWSVQQGGSYEQYFGPGTRLTVT.

This chain connects TRBV7-3 to TRBJ2-5; D may be TRBD1 or TRBD2 (5 bases each). The germline V and J ends were trimmed by 4 bases and 5 bases, with 11 bases remaining between them. CDR1 and CDR2 from the germline V gene are SGHTA and FQGTGA. This CDR3 has 13 amino acids. Here the CDR3 DNA reads TGTGCCAGCAGCTCCGGGACGAGGGAGACCCAGTACTTC. Translated: CASSSGTRETQYF.

This CDR3 reads CASSLAGRDTQYF. Written as DNA, the CDR3 is TGTGCCAGCAGCTTGGCCGGAAGGGATACGCAGTATTTT. The V call is TRBV5-6, the J call TRBJ2-3; D not certain. V was trimmed by 0 bases and J by 6 bases, leaving 8 bases between them. The CDR3 loop spans 13 amino acids. Germline V gene sequence: CDR1 SGHDT, CDR2 YYEEEE.

J is TRBJ2-1 and V is TRBV11-3; D might be TRBD2 (6 bases). Germline V CDR1 and CDR2: SGHNT, YENEEA. The CDR3 runs 14 residues. V was pared by 5 bases and J by 0 bases, with 8 bases between. The CDR3 DNA sequence: TGTGCCAGCAGCCAGGAGGGCTCCTACAATGAGCAGTTCTTC. Translation: CASSQEGSYNEQFF.

The chain joins TRBV28 to TRBJ2-1, with unresolved D. Germline assignment: CDR1 MDHEN and CDR2 SYDVKM. V was cut by 5 bases and J by 8 bases, with 7 bases left in between. The CDR3 is 11 residues long. The CDR3 is CASSRTYEQFF. The DNA for the CDR3 is TGTGCCAGCAGTCGCACTTATGAGCAGTTCTTC.

This clone came up once. The chain recombines TRBV28 with TRBJ1-3; no clear D. CDR3 length equals 16 residues. Per the germline V gene, CDR1 is MDHEN and CDR2 is SYDVKM. Trimming left V 8 bases short and J 2 bases short, with 19 bases between. The CDR3 coding sequence is TGTGCCAGCTGGAGTGCAGCTAGGCAGACTGGAAACACCATATATTTT. It specifies CASWSAARQTGNTIYF.